This entry concerns a single TCR beta chain. Antigen unknown. The data were produced by immunoSEQ multiplex PCR, yet TCRdb's version contains in-frame clones alone and is incomplete. The sample has about 52,000 clones, approximately 86% seen once; the top ten hold around 16%. This sample was included in a study of T cells in localized non-small cell lung cancer. Findings and caveats of the study: For the top 100 tumor clones, a median approximately 50 also appeared in adjacent lung. Greater blood T cell density accompanied longer overall survival.

CDR3 length equals 13 residues. Trimming removed 1 base at V and 1 base at J, with 5 bases between. Germline assignment: CDR1 SGDLS and CDR2 YYNGEE. Source: PBMCs, taken before any cancer treatment. The chain recombines TRBV9 with TRBJ1-2; D unclear. The receptor was isolated from a female donor with stage II lung adenocarcinoma. CDR3 sequence: CASSVMGNYGYTF. CDR3 coding DNA: TGTGCCAGCAGCGTAATGGGTAACTATGGCTACACCTTC.